The next 23 T cell receptor beta chains were all read from a single sample in a study of molecular identifiers for immune sequencing clone quantification. TCRdb re-called the PCR reads through MiXCR, storing one row per CDR3 protein. This table has just under 20,000 distinct CDR3 sequences, around 23% appearing once. Source material: naive CD8+ T cells from blood, with Jurkat cell RNA spiked in. Noted subset: FACS-sorted CD8+CD4-CCR7+CD45RA+ naive T cells. The receptors come from a human donor in good health. Some libraries in this study had Jurkat cell RNA spiked in.

This chain uses TRBV12-3 or TRBV12-4 with TRBJ2-3; 7 bases agree with TRBD2. The CDR3 consists of 16 residues. Losses at the gene ends were 6 bases for V and 2 bases for J; bases not matched to a gene: 11. The CDR3, as DNA: TGTGCCAGCAGCCGCCTAGCGGAGAAACCCACAGATACGCAGTATTTT. Translation gives CASSRLAEKPTDTQYF.

This clonotype was recorded at least ten times. The chain has TRBV6-5 and TRBJ1-5, with 8 bases lining up with TRBD1. CDR1 and CDR2 from the germline V gene are MNHEY and SVGAGI. With 5 bases clipped from V and 0 bases from J, the junction kept 6 bases outside the gene matches. The CDR3 sequence is 16 residues long. The CDR3 DNA reads TGTGCCAGCAGTCCTGACAGGGGACATAGCAATCAGCCCCAGCATTTT. This encodes CASSPDRGHSNQPQHF.

There are many counts of this clonotype. The chain is built from TRBV6-2 or TRBV6-3 and TRBJ2-7; D gene ambiguous. CDR1 and CDR2 from the germline V gene are MNHEY and SVGEGT. The CDR3 consists of 13 residues. Trimming stripped 5 bases from V and 0 bases from J, with 8 bases between. As DNA, the CDR3 is TGTGCCAGCAGTCACCCGCCCTCCTACGAGCAGTACTTC. Residues: CASSHPPSYEQYF.

There are many counts of this clonotype. This rearrangement joins TRBV2 to TRBJ2-7; D not certain. With 3 bases removed from V and 0 bases from J, the gap between germline ends came to 12 bases. Germline V gives CDR1 SNHLY, CDR2 FYNNEI. The CDR3 has 15 amino acids. As DNA, the CDR3 is TGTGCCAGCAGTGACGTTCTTCTAAGCTCCTACGAGCAGTACTTC. Translating it yields CASSDVLLSSYEQYF.

This clonotype was picked up many times. The chain employs TRBV4-2 and TRBJ2-7, with D possibly being TRBD1 (5 bases). Germline CDR1 is LGHNA and CDR2 is YNFKEQ. V gave up 0 bases and J gave up 2 bases, with 11 bases separating them. The CDR3 has 15 amino acids. The CDR3 sequence is CASSQEVEGAYEQYF. The CDR3, as DNA: TGTGCCAGCAGCCAAGAGGTAGAAGGGGCCTACGAGCAGTACTTC.

This clonotype is classed as medium-sized. The V and J genes are TRBV4-2 and TRBJ2-7; D might be TRBD2 (5 bases). This CDR3 region has 17 residues. V lost 1 base and J 0 bases, leaving 16 bases between the germline ends. CDR1 and CDR2 (germline): LGHNA, YNFKEQ. The CDR3 is CASSQVPSRVSSYEQYF. In nucleotides, the CDR3 is TGTGCCAGCAGCCAAGTTCCCTCGCGGGTTAGCTCCTACGAGCAGTACTTC.

This chain uses TRBV10-3 with TRBJ2-1; possibly TRBD2 for D (5 bases). Trimming pared 1 base from V and 5 bases from J, leaving 12 bases between. In germline, CDR1 is ENHRY, CDR2 SYGVKD. This CDR3 is 15 amino acids long. CDR3 bases: TGTGCCATCAGTGAGTGGAGGACGTCAGACAATGAGCAGTTCTTC. This encodes CAISEWRTSDNEQFF.

This clonotype counts as medium-sized. CDR3 region: CASSLFRTSGYEQYF. Here the CDR3 DNA reads TGTGCCAGCAGCTTGTTTAGGACTAGCGGCTACGAGCAGTACTTC. This sequence joins TRBV5-6 and TRBJ2-7, with 10 bases aligning to TRBD2. The germline V gene has CDR1 SGHDT and CDR2 YYEEEE. V lost 1 base, J lost 3 bases, and 4 bases stayed unmatched. The CDR3 spans 15 residues.

V usage is TRBV10-3 and J usage is TRBJ1-5; D might be TRBD1 (6 bases). V was cut by 4 bases and J by 5 bases, with 12 bases left in between. The CDR3 has 14 amino acids. Germline CDR1 reads ENHRY; CDR2 reads SYGVKD. The CDR3 DNA sequence: TGTGCCATCAGTGTTCAGGGGTCCCATCAGCCCCAGCATTTT. This gives the protein CAISVQGSHQPQHF.

This clonotype showed up just a few times. The CDR3 region is CASGDPGEQYF. The CDR3 coding sequence is TGTGCCAGCGGAGATCCGGGCGAGCAGTACTTC. The chain has TRBV12-3 or TRBV12-4 and TRBJ2-7; D ambiguous. V was cut by 8 bases and J by 6 bases, with 11 bases left in between. This CDR3 comprises 11 residues.

On this clonotype itself: This could be a read error, since a much larger clone is one nucleotide away. The DNA for the CDR3 is TGTGCCAGCAGTGTGGGTGAAAAACCGTTTTTT. As protein: CASSVGEKPFF. The chain employs TRBV11-2 and TRBJ1-4, with D unresolved. Germline-derived CDR1 and CDR2 are SGHAT and FQNNGV. The CDR3 is 11 residues long.

This clonotype was seen only a few times. The V call is TRBV9, the J call TRBJ1-4; 7 bases are a match to TRBD1. CDR3 length: 14 residues. Looked up from germline, CDR1 is SGDLS and CDR2 is YYNGEE. After removal of 4 bases from V and 5 bases from J, the junction contained 5 bases not matched to a gene. The CDR3 protein is CASSQGGLNEKLFF. The DNA for the CDR3 is TGTGCCAGCAGCCAGGGGGGGCTGAATGAAAAACTGTTTTTT.

This clonotype was picked up many times. The chain couples TRBV12-3 or TRBV12-4 to TRBJ1-2; D call uncertain. This CDR3 contains 14 residues. V dropped 1 base and J dropped 5 bases, with 11 bases sitting between them. CDR3 sequence: CASSLGLGLYGYTF. The CDR3 DNA reads TGTGCCAGCAGTTTAGGTTTGGGCCTATATGGCTACACCTTC.

This clonotype was observed at least ten times. The rearrangement uses TRBV20-1 and TRBJ2-1; 12 bases are shared with TRBD2. Germline V CDR1 and CDR2: DFQATT, SNEGSKA (reference sequence). Trimming cost V 0 bases and J 3 bases; bases outside gene matches: 6. The CDR3 contains 17 residues. The CDR3 loop reads CSARDPRTSGIYNEQFF. CDR3 coding DNA: TGCAGTGCTAGAGATCCCAGGACTAGCGGGATCTACAATGAGCAGTTCTTC.

To note about this clonotype: A read error may explain this, as a much larger clone is one base away. In this CDR3 the conserved last residue, phenylalanine or tryptophan, is missing, so a read error is likely. This sequence joins TRBV4-2 and TRBJ1-2; maybe TRBD1 (6 bases). V lost 0 bases and J lost 4, with 15 bases in between. Germline CDR1 LGHNA, CDR2 YNFKEQ. The CDR3 covers 16 residues. The CDR3 loop is CASSQDPGAVSYGYTV. The CDR3 DNA reads as TGTGCCAGCAGCCAAGATCCGGGGGCCGTGAGCTATGGCTACACCGTC.

Ten or more counts support this clonotype. The rearrangement links TRBV7-9 to TRBJ2-1; D is undetermined. V was pared by 0 bases and J by 6 bases, with 15 bases between. Germline CDR1 SEHNR, CDR2 FQNEAQ (reference sequence). The CDR3 loop spans 16 amino acids. The DNA for the CDR3 is TGTGCCAGCAGCTTAGCAGCCGTCTACCCTTTCAATGAGCAGTTCTTC. This sequence encodes CASSLAAVYPFNEQFF.

In its sample, this clonotype was seen a few times. This chain connects TRBV2 to TRBJ1-3; D is unresolved. Germline V lookup: CDR1 SNHLY, CDR2 FYNNEI. Trimming left V 7 bases short and J 4 bases short, with 11 bases between. The CDR3 sequence is 13 residues long. Here the CDR3 reads CASMPVYGNTIYF. CDR3 coding DNA: TGTGCCAGCATGCCCGTCTACGGAAACACCATATATTTT.

This clonotype has a count of ten or more. The rearrangement uses TRBV9 and TRBJ2-7, with D possibly matching TRBD1 (5 bases). Per the germline V gene, CDR1 is SGDLS and CDR2 is YYNGEE. The CDR3 sequence is 15 residues long. Trimming stripped 0 bases from V and 1 base from J, with 11 bases between. The CDR3 DNA reads as TGTGCCAGCAGCGTAGAAGGACATATGTCCTACGAGCAGTACTTC. Translation: CASSVEGHMSYEQYF.

In its sample, this clonotype is medium-sized. This chain joins TRBV20-1 and TRBJ1-5; D not resolved. Per germline, CDR1 DFQATT and CDR2 SNEGSKA (reference sequence). V lost 0 bases and J 4 bases, leaving 4 bases between the germline ends. This CDR3 is built from 12 residues. The CDR3 sequence is CSARERNQPQHF. The CDR3 DNA is TGCAGTGCTAGAGAAAGAAATCAGCCCCAGCATTTT.

This clonotype occurred many times. This chain joins TRBV2 and TRBJ2-3; no clear D. Between the trimmed V and J ends, which lost 8 bases and 0 bases, there was a span of 12 bases. In germline, CDR1 is SNHLY, CDR2 FYNNEI. The CDR3 has 14 amino acids. CDR3 in DNA: TGTGCCAGCTGGGGTCTCTCGAGCACAGATACGCAGTATTTT. Its protein is CASWGLSSTDTQYF.

This clonotype appeared many times. V gene TRBV7-2 combines with J gene TRBJ1-2, with 9 bases fitting TRBD1. Per the germline V gene, CDR1 is SGHTA and CDR2 is FQGNSA. J lost 8 bases, V lost 3 bases, and 19 bases had no gene match. This CDR3 has 18 residues. The CDR3 here is CASSFSPGTGTILGGYTF. In DNA form, the CDR3 reads TGTGCCAGCAGCTTCTCCCCCGGGACAGGGACTATCCTCGGCGGCTACACCTTC.

This chain joins TRBV20-1 and TRBJ2-1; 8 nucleotides agree with TRBD2. This CDR3 has 16 amino acids. V lost 4 bases and J lost 4; bases outside the gene matches: 12. Germline V gene data show CDR1 as DFQATT and CDR2 as SNEGSKA (reference sequence). The CDR3 DNA is TGCAGTGCTAAGGACGACTTCGGGACTAGTTACAATGAGCAGTTCTTC. Translating it yields CSAKDDFGTSYNEQFF.

Of note for this clonotype: One base away lies a much larger clone, so this may be a sequencing read error. J is TRBJ2-3 and V is TRBV9; possible D gene TRBD1, 5 bases. The CDR3 runs 15 residues. Germline CDR1 SGDLS, CDR2 YYNGEE. The DNA for the CDR3 is TGTGCCAGCAGCGTAGGGGGTACTTACACAGGTACGCAGTATTTT. Protein sequence: CASSVGGTYTGTQYF. The full variable domain, in which reference TRBV9 and TRBJ2-3 provide the parts outside the CDR3, is DSGVTQTPKHLITATGQRVTLRCSPRSGDLSVYWYQQSLDQGLQFLIQYYNGEERAKGNILERFSAQQFPDLHSELNLSSLELGDSALYFCASSVGGTYTGTQYFGPGTRLTVL.